Listed here are 27 T cell receptor beta chains from one sample, sequenced in a study of blood T cells in healthy people across ages (dated by TCRdb to the mid-2010s). The library relied on 5' RACE. Sequencer: Illumina HiSeq 2500. A second PCR of about 7 to 12 cycles was run with a J-beta primer mix and a sample-barcoded 5' primer. TCRdb trimmed the raw reads at Q25, called clones with MiXCR and kept productive beta chains. CDR3 protein duplicates are merged, each entry listing the most common genes and DNA. In this sample the table shows 1 million or so distinct CDR3 sequences, 40% to 55% of which occur a single time. The leading ten clones occupy about 20% of the sample. Specimen: blood. The receptors shown here come from a woman aged 60-70 years in good health.

This clonotype was observed a single time. V is TRBV20-1 and J is TRBJ1-2; perhaps TRBD1 as D (5 bases). Trimming cost V 1 base and J 4 bases, with 10 bases left between them. This CDR3 is 13 amino acids long. Germline CDR1 is DFQATT and CDR2 is SNEGSKA (reference sequence). CDR3: CSARGGGGYGYTF. The CDR3 DNA follows: TGCAGTGCTAGAGGTGGGGGGGGCTATGGCTACACCTTC.

The rearrangement links TRBV11-2 to TRBJ1-2, with TRBD1 matching 8 bases. The CDR3 has 16 amino acids. Germline V gene data show CDR1 as SGHAT and CDR2 as FQNNGV. V trimming: 5 bases; J trimming: 8 bases; junction bases outside the gene matches: 16. The CDR3 region is CASSPRQGFAVGGYTF. DNA of the CDR3: TGTGCCAGCAGCCCGCGACAGGGGTTTGCGGTGGGGGGCTACACCTTC.

This chain joins TRBV21-1 and TRBJ1-2. TRBV21-1 is shown as a pseudogene. The CDR3 totals 16 residues. The CDR3 coding sequence is TGTGCCAGCAGCAAACCCCATGGGGAAACAATCTATGGCTACACCTTC. Its protein product is CASSKPHGETIYGYTF.

This clonotype has ten or more counts. The CDR3 sequence: CSVVGQQETQYF. The CDR3 DNA is TGCAGCGTTGTAGGCCAGCAAGAGACCCAGTACTTC. The chain is built from TRBV29-1 and TRBJ2-5, with D unclear. CDR1 and CDR2 from the germline V gene are SQVTM and ANQGSEA. The CDR3 loop spans 12 amino acids. V was cut by 4 bases and J by 2 bases, with 8 bases left in between.

The CDR3 reads CSLASSRLDTQYF. In nucleotides, the CDR3 is TGCAGTCTTGCGAGTTCTAGGTTAGATACGCAGTATTTT. V usage is TRBV20-1 and J usage is TRBJ2-3; D not resolved. Trimming left V 8 bases short and J 5 bases short, with 17 bases between. The CDR3 sequence is 13 residues long. Germline V gene lookup returns CDR1 DFQATT and CDR2 SNEGSKA (reference sequence).

This clonotype was detected a few times. The chain uses TRBV27 and TRBJ1-6; no definite D call. Germline values: CDR1 MNHEY, CDR2 SMNVEV (reference sequence). The CDR3 has 12 amino acids. V was clipped by 5 bases and J by 3 bases, with 2 bases between them. Here the CDR3 DNA reads TGTGCCAGCAGTCTCTATAATTCACCCCTCCACTTT. Protein sequence: CASSLYNSPLHF.

About this clonotype itself: This sequence may be a read error, since a much larger clone differs from it by one base. The chain carries TRBV20-1 and TRBJ2-7; TRBD2 matches 10 bases. Germline V CDR1 and CDR2: DFQATT, SNEGSKA (reference sequence). The CDR3 has 14 residues. With V trimmed by 5 bases and J by 3 bases, 7 bases remained unmatched. CDR3 loop: CSALSGRALYEQYF. CDR3 sequence (DNA): TGCAGTGCTCTAAGCGGGAGGGCCCTCTACGAGCAGTACTTC.

V is TRBV16 and J is TRBJ2-7; 9 positions agree with TRBD1. Germline lookup yields CDR1 KGHSY and CDR2 FQNENV. J gave up 3 bases and V 2 bases, and 5 bases lay outside the gene matches. This CDR3 has 15 amino acids. The DNA for the CDR3 is TGTGCCAGCAGCCAAGACGGGACAGGGAACTACGAGCAGTACTTC. Protein: CASSQDGTGNYEQYF.

In this sample, this clonotype turned up once. This chain joins TRBV5-1 and TRBJ2-1; 8 nucleotides line up with TRBD2. V trimming: 0 bases; J trimming: 9 bases; junction bases outside the gene matches: 8. Germline CDR1 SGHRS, CDR2 YFSETQ. This CDR3 is 15 amino acids long. The CDR3: CASSLEASGSGEQFF. The DNA of the CDR3 is TGCGCCAGCAGCTTGGAGGCGAGCGGGAGTGGTGAGCAGTTCTTC.

This clonotype was found a few times. The chain carries TRBV20-1 and TRBJ2-6; the D gene is possibly TRBD2 (5 bases). The CDR3 totals 16 residues. Trimming left V 3 bases short and J 1 base short, with 13 bases between. CDR1 is DFQATT, CDR2 SNEGSKA, per germline (reference sequence). The CDR3 is CSASAPPGSGANVLTF. DNA of the CDR3: TGCAGTGCTAGCGCGCCACCGGGATCTGGGGCCAACGTCCTGACTTTC.

The J gene is TRBJ1-2, the V gene TRBV6-5, with 9 bases identical to TRBD1. The CDR3 sequence is 16 residues long. After removal of 2 bases from V and 0 bases from J, the junction contained 4 bases not matched to a gene. In germline, CDR1 is MNHEY, CDR2 SVGAGI. The CDR3 DNA follows: TGTGCCAGCAGTTACAGGGGGACAGGGACTAACTATGGCTACACCTTC. This gives the protein CASSYRGTGTNYGYTF.

The chain has TRBV27 and TRBJ1-1, with 10 bases matching TRBD1. Germline CDR1 reads MNHEY; CDR2 reads SMNVEV (reference sequence). J lost 4 bases, V lost 8 bases, and 4 bases had no gene match. The CDR3 covers 13 residues. Here the CDR3 DNA reads TGTGCCAGCGCGGACAGGGGGGGCACTGAAGCTTTCTTT. The encoded protein is CASADRGGTEAFF.

The gene calls are TRBV29-1 and TRBJ2-1; D remains ambiguous. CDR1 and CDR2 (germline): SQVTM, ANQGSEA. CDR3 length: 15 amino acids. V lost 0 bases to trimming and J lost 0 bases, with 9 bases between them. CDR3 amino acids: CSVEDLRSSYNEQFF. The CDR3 coding sequence is TGCAGCGTTGAAGATCTGAGGAGCTCCTACAATGAGCAGTTCTTC.

The chain couples TRBV12-3 or TRBV12-4 to TRBJ2-3; 10 bases are shared with TRBD2. CDR3 length: 13 residues. V gave up 8 bases and J gave up 4 bases; unmatched junction bases: 3. The CDR3 is CASQREGADTQYF. The CDR3 bases are TGTGCCAGCCAGCGGGAGGGCGCAGATACGCAGTATTTT.

This clonotype appeared once. The rearrangement joins TRBV29-1 to TRBJ2-3; 9 nucleotides agree with TRBD1. The CDR3 runs 14 residues. J gave up 4 bases and V 5 bases, and 7 bases lay outside the gene matches. The V gene's germline CDR1 is SQVTM and CDR2 ANQGSEA. This CDR3 is CSVQQGAQADTQYF. The CDR3, as DNA: TGCAGCGTTCAACAGGGGGCACAGGCAGATACGCAGTATTTT.

This clonotype appeared a few times. The chain has TRBV20-1 and TRBJ1-4, with 9 bases identical to TRBD1. The CDR3 is 16 amino acids. The V segment lost 6 bases and the J segment 8 bases; nucleotides outside the gene matches: 16. Per the germline V gene, CDR1 is DFQATT and CDR2 is SNEGSKA (reference sequence). The CDR3 loop is CSAYHKGTGLGEKLFF. The CDR3, as DNA: TGCAGTGCCTACCATAAAGGGACAGGGTTAGGCGAAAAACTGTTTTTT.

This clonotype is a singleton in its sample. J is TRBJ2-1 and V is TRBV20-1, with 8 nucleotides matching TRBD2. Germline V gene data show CDR1 as DFQATT and CDR2 as SNEGSKA (reference sequence). CDR3 length: 18 amino acids. The V and J ends lost 1 base and 1 base, in that order; junction bases with no gene match: 12. CDR3 nucleotides: TGCAGTGCTAGAGGGAGTGGAGTTAGCGGGACTTCCTACAATGAGCAGTTCTTC. Translated: CSARGSGVSGTSYNEQFF.

The chain couples TRBV6-5 to TRBJ2-3; D is undetermined. CDR3 length equals 14 residues. Trimming left V 6 bases short and J 1 base short, with 11 bases between. The V gene's germline CDR1 is MNHEY and CDR2 SVGAGI. The CDR3 nucleotides read TGTGCCAGCAGGACCGTAGATCGCACAGATACGCAGTATTTT. This encodes CASRTVDRTDTQYF.

The rearrangement uses TRBV7-3 and TRBJ1-2; TRBD1 might be the D (6 bases). Germline CDR1 reads SGHTA; CDR2 reads FQGTGA. V was pared by 5 bases and J by 13 bases, with 20 bases between. CDR3 length equals 13 residues. CDR3 sequence: CASSPMGQGTATF. The CDR3 DNA reads TGTGCCAGCAGCCCCATGGGGCAGGGGACCGCCACCTTC.

This chain joins TRBV4-1 and TRBJ2-3; 13 positions match TRBD2. This CDR3 contains 18 residues. The germline gives CDR1 MGHRA, CDR2 YSYEKL. J gave up 2 bases and V 1 base, and 6 bases lay outside the gene matches. The CDR3 DNA is TGCGCCAGCAGCCAAGGGAGGGGGACTAGCGGGAACACAGATACGCAGTATTTT. It specifies CASSQGRGTSGNTDTQYF.

The chain couples TRBV28 to TRBJ2-2; D unclear. Trimming removed 4 bases from V and 7 bases from J, with 19 bases in between. CDR1 MDHEN and CDR2 SYDVKM come from the germline V gene. The CDR3 covers 16 residues. The CDR3 reads CASSYPRAPGIGELFF. Here the CDR3 DNA reads TGTGCCAGCAGTTACCCCCGGGCCCCAGGCATCGGGGAGCTGTTTTTT.

This clonotype has more than one count but fewer than ten. The chain recombines TRBV5-1 with TRBJ2-1; 9 bases fit TRBD2. In germline, CDR1 is SGHRS, CDR2 YFSETQ. V lost 2 bases, J lost 5 bases, and 5 bases stayed unmatched. The CDR3 covers 15 residues. CDR3 in DNA: TGCGCCAGCAGCTTAGTTAGCGGGAGTAACAATGAGCAGTTCTTC. It translates to CASSLVSGSNNEQFF.

This clonotype was counted a few times. This chain links TRBV5-5 with TRBJ2-5, with a possible D match to TRBD1 (6 bases). There are 15 residues in the CDR3. Germline V gives CDR1 SGHKS, CDR2 YYEKEE (reference sequence). Trimming stripped 0 bases from V and 5 bases from J, with 14 bases between. CDR3 amino acids: CASSLELGGWETQYF. CDR3 sequence (DNA): TGTGCCAGCAGCTTGGAATTAGGGGGATGGGAGACCCAGTACTTC.

Here the CDR3 reads CASSSQGGYNEQFF. CDR3 DNA sequence: TGTGCCAGCAGTTCCCAAGGGGGTTACAATGAGCAGTTCTTC. The chain links TRBV6-6 to TRBJ2-1; a possible D gene is TRBD1 (6 bases). This CDR3 has 14 residues. Germline V gives CDR1 MNHNY, CDR2 SVGAGI (reference sequence). The V gene lost 4 bases and the J gene lost 4 bases, with 11 bases spanning the gap.

The chain carries TRBV19 and TRBJ2-3; 7 positions agree with TRBD2. Trimming removed 9 bases from V and 0 bases from J; junction bases left unmatched: 12. Germline V gene sequence: CDR1 LNHDA, CDR2 SQIVND (reference sequence). The CDR3 has 16 residues. CDR3: CASRREGAGSTDTQYF. CDR3 in DNA: TGTGCCAGCAGACGAGAGGGAGCGGGAAGCACAGATACGCAGTATTTT.

This clonotype came up a few times. CDR3 loop: CATQGEREGLDEQFF. The DNA of the CDR3 is TGTGCCACCCAAGGGGAGCGGGAGGGCCTCGATGAGCAGTTCTTC. V gene TRBV28 combines with J gene TRBJ2-1, with 10 bases aligning to TRBD2. This CDR3 comprises 15 residues. Per germline, CDR1 MDHEN and CDR2 SYDVKM. V shed 10 bases, J shed 8 bases, and the junction held 14 bases outside the gene matches.

The rearrangement joins TRBV10-3 to TRBJ2-2; TRBD2 agrees at 9 bases. Trimming removed 11 bases from V and 6 bases from J; junction bases left unmatched: 16. This CDR3 comprises 16 residues. The germline CDR1 and CDR2 sequences are ENHRY and SYGVKD. CDR3 loop: CAAWTSDPLVAGELFF. CDR3 bases: TGTGCCGCTTGGACTAGCGACCCCCTAGTTGCCGGGGAGCTGTTTTTT.